The rows below give T cell receptor beta chains drawn from one sample of a study of PD-1 blockade in mismatch repair-deficient tumors. Sequenced by immunoSEQ multiplex PCR; TCRdb stores in-frame clones only, minus some. The sample shows roughly 34,000 clones, around 80% of them seen only once. The material was PBMCs, obtained roughly 6 weeks after starting pembrolizumab. Receptors originate from an adult with mismatch repair-deficient cancer. CDR3s include the opening cysteine and the closing phenylalanine or tryptophan. Each record gives: J gene, clone size, D gene, V gene, CDR3 DNA, CDR3 protein. A D gene is named only where the DNA matches it firmly. The listing skips clone size in some rows; elsewhere it reads once, few, many or a size class.

J gene: TRBJ2-2
clone size: NA
D gene: NA
V gene: TRBV19
CDR3 DNA: TGTGCCAGTACCCCAGGGGCCAACGCCGGGGAGCTGTTTTTT
CDR3 protein: CASTPGANAGELFF

J gene: TRBJ1-2
clone size: NA
D gene: NA
V gene: TRBV7-3
CDR3 DNA: TGTGCCAGCAGCCCAGGGGCAGCTGGTGGCTACACCTTC
CDR3 protein: CASSPGAAGGYTF

J gene: TRBJ2-1
clone size: NA
D gene: TRBD2
V gene: TRBV7-3
CDR3 DNA: TGTGCCAGCAGCGATACCCCCGGGACTAGCATGTTCTTC
CDR3 protein: CASSDTPGTSMFF

J gene: TRBJ1-4
clone size: NA
D gene: TRBD1
V gene: TRBV28
CDR3 DNA: TGTGCCAGCAGAAACGGACAGGGAGAAAAACTGTTTTTT
CDR3 protein: CASRNGQGEKLFF

J gene: TRBJ1-1
clone size: NA
D gene: TRBD1
V gene: TRBV9
CDR3 DNA: TGTGCCAGCGGCCCACAGGGGTCTCCTGAAGCTTTCTTT
CDR3 protein: CASGPQGSPEAFF

J gene: TRBJ1-2
clone size: NA
D gene: NA
V gene: TRBV10-3
CDR3 DNA: TGTGCCATCGGATCCCCGGGGAACTATGGCTACACCTTC
CDR3 protein: CAIGSPGNYGYTF

J gene: TRBJ1-5
clone size: once
D gene: NA
V gene: TRBV19
CDR3 DNA: TGTGCCAGTAGTATTCCTCGCAGGGAGGGAAATCAGCCCCAGCATTTT
CDR3 protein: CASSIPRREGNQPQHF

J gene: TRBJ2-5
clone size: NA
D gene: TRBD2
V gene: TRBV4-1
CDR3 DNA: TGCGCCAGCAGCCACGGACCCCCGGCCATTGGGGGGGTAGAGACCCAGTACTTC
CDR3 protein: CASSHGPPAIGGVETQYF

J gene: TRBJ2-2
clone size: NA
D gene: NA
V gene: TRBV30
CDR3 DNA: TGTGCCTGGAGCTTTGACGGGCCCCCGGGAACCGGGGAGCTGTTTTTT
CDR3 protein: CAWSFDGPPGTGELFF

J gene: TRBJ1-6
clone size: NA
D gene: NA
V gene: TRBV4-2
CDR3 DNA: TGTGCCAGCAGCCCGGACAGCTCCTATAATTCACCCCTCCACTTT
CDR3 protein: CASSPDSSYNSPLHF

J gene: TRBJ2-1
clone size: NA
D gene: TRBD2
V gene: TRBV27
CDR3 DNA: TGTGCCAGCAGTTTCCTCGGGACTAGCGGGAACTACAATGAGCAGTTCTTC
CDR3 protein: CASSFLGTSGNYNEQFF

J gene: TRBJ1-1
clone size: once
D gene: TRBD1
V gene: TRBV9
CDR3 DNA: TGTGCCAGCAGCCACGGACAGGGGGACACTGAAGCTTTCTTT
CDR3 protein: CASSHGQGDTEAFF

J gene: TRBJ2-7
clone size: NA
D gene: NA
V gene: TRBV9
CDR3 DNA: TGTGCCAGCAGTCCCCGACAGGTACCCTACGAGCAGTACTTC
CDR3 protein: CASSPRQVPYEQYF

J gene: TRBJ2-1
clone size: once
D gene: TRBD2
V gene: TRBV7-3
CDR3 DNA: TGTGCCAGCAGCTACCTAGCGGGGATCTACAATGAGCAGTTCTTC
CDR3 protein: CASSYLAGIYNEQFF

J gene: TRBJ2-5
clone size: NA
D gene: TRBD1
V gene: TRBV11-2
CDR3 DNA: TGTGCCAGCAGCTTAGCCACAGGGGCGATGAAAGAGACCCAGTACTTC
CDR3 protein: CASSLATGAMKETQYF

J gene: TRBJ1-1
clone size: NA
D gene: NA
V gene: TRBV18
CDR3 DNA: TGTGCCAGCTCACCACGGGCAGGCGAAGCTTTCTTT
CDR3 protein: CASSPRAGEAFF

J gene: TRBJ2-7
clone size: NA
D gene: NA
V gene: TRBV6-1
CDR3 DNA: TGTGCCAGCAGTGTAGGGATACAGGTCTACGAGCAGTACTTC
CDR3 protein: CASSVGIQVYEQYF

J gene: TRBJ1-4
clone size: NA
D gene: TRBD1
V gene: TRBV5-1
CDR3 DNA: TGCGCCAGCAGCCCACGGACAGGGGCCTTCGCAACTAATGAAAAACTGTTTTTT
CDR3 protein: CASSPRTGAFATNEKLFF

J gene: TRBJ2-3
clone size: NA
D gene: TRBD2
V gene: TRBV27
CDR3 DNA: TGTGCCAGCAGGAGGACTAGCGGGAGTGGAGATACGCAGTATTTT
CDR3 protein: CASRRTSGSGDTQYF

J gene: TRBJ1-5
clone size: NA
D gene: NA
V gene: TRBV18
CDR3 DNA: TGTGCCAGCTCACCACTTTACCAGAATCAGCCCCAGCATTTT
CDR3 protein: CASSPLYQNQPQHF

J gene: TRBJ2-7
clone size: NA
D gene: NA
V gene: TRBV13
CDR3 DNA: TGTGCCAGCAGCTTAAGTAGACTGTCCTACGAGCAGTACTTC
CDR3 protein: CASSLSRLSYEQYF

J gene: TRBJ2-7
clone size: few
D gene: TRBD1
V gene: TRBV5-1
CDR3 DNA: TGCGCCAGCAGCCTAGGGGACAGAGCCTACGAGCAGTACTTC
CDR3 protein: CASSLGDRAYEQYF

J gene: TRBJ1-4
clone size: NA
D gene: TRBD1
V gene: TRBV27
CDR3 DNA: TGTGCCAGCAGGGGACAGGGTCGTGAAAAACTGTTTTTT
CDR3 protein: CASRGQGREKLFF

J gene: TRBJ2-7
clone size: NA
D gene: TRBD2
V gene: TRBV2
CDR3 DNA: TGTGCCAGCAGCACTAGCGGACCCTCCTACGAGCAGTACTTC
CDR3 protein: CASSTSGPSYEQYF

J gene: TRBJ2-7
clone size: NA
D gene: TRBD2
V gene: TRBV6-1
CDR3 DNA: TGTGCCAGCAGTGAAAGGCGGGAGGACTCCTACGAGCAGTACTTC
CDR3 protein: CASSERREDSYEQYF

J gene: TRBJ2-7
clone size: NA
D gene: TRBD1
V gene: TRBV7-9
CDR3 DNA: TGTGCCAGCAGGTACGGGACAGCCCCCGAGCAGTACTTC
CDR3 protein: CASRYGTAPEQYF

J gene: TRBJ2-7
clone size: NA
D gene: NA
V gene: TRBV7-8
CDR3 DNA: TGTGCCAGCAGCTTAGTGTGGGACTCTCCCTACGAGCAGTACTTC
CDR3 protein: CASSLVWDSPYEQYF

J gene: TRBJ2-7
clone size: NA
D gene: TRBD2
V gene: TRBV4-1
CDR3 DNA: TGCGCCAGCAGCCCGTCGGGACTAGCGGGATACGAGCAGTACTTC
CDR3 protein: CASSPSGLAGYEQYF

J gene: TRBJ2-7
clone size: NA
D gene: NA
V gene: TRBV28
CDR3 DNA: TGTGCCAGCAGTTTTTTGAGCTACGAGCAGTACTTC
CDR3 protein: CASSFLSYEQYF

J gene: TRBJ2-2
clone size: NA
D gene: TRBD2
V gene: TRBV7-6
CDR3 DNA: TGTGCCAGTCAAGCCTTAGCGGGAGAGGCCGGGGAGCTGTTTTTT
CDR3 protein: CASQALAGEAGELFF

J gene: TRBJ2-1
clone size: NA
D gene: NA
V gene: TRBV19
CDR3 DNA: TGTGCCAGTAGTGTCGACTATTACAATGAGCAGTTCTTC
CDR3 protein: CASSVDYYNEQFF

J gene: TRBJ1-5
clone size: NA
D gene: TRBD1
V gene: TRBV7-2
CDR3 DNA: TGTGCCAGCAGCTACGGGACAGGTCGTAGCAATCAGCCCCAGCATTTT
CDR3 protein: CASSYGTGRSNQPQHF

J gene: TRBJ1-1
clone size: NA
D gene: NA
V gene: TRBV28
CDR3 DNA: TGTGCCAGCAGTTTATCGGGGACAAGGGTTCTAATGAACACTGAAGCTTTCTTT
CDR3 protein: CASSLSGTRVLMNTEAFF

J gene: TRBJ2-7
clone size: NA
D gene: TRBD1
V gene: TRBV19
CDR3 DNA: TGTGCCAGTAGTGCCATACAGGGACAGCATCCCTACGAGCAGTACTTC
CDR3 protein: CASSAIQGQHPYEQYF

J gene: TRBJ2-2
clone size: NA
D gene: TRBD1
V gene: TRBV18
CDR3 DNA: TGTGCCAGCGGACAGGGGGCTGACGGGGAGCTGTTTTTT
CDR3 protein: CASGQGADGELFF

J gene: TRBJ2-2
clone size: NA
D gene: TRBD2
V gene: TRBV2
CDR3 DNA: TGTGCCAGCATGTTAGCGGGAGGATACACCGGGGAGCTGTTTTTT
CDR3 protein: CASMLAGGYTGELFF

J gene: TRBJ2-2
clone size: NA
D gene: NA
V gene: TRBV28
CDR3 DNA: TGTGCCAGCAGGGGGCGAGGAACCGGGGAGCTGTTTTTT
CDR3 protein: CASRGRGTGELFF

J gene: TRBJ2-7
clone size: NA
D gene: NA
V gene: TRBV15
CDR3 DNA: TGTGCCACCAGCAACCCCCCAGCGGCCTACGAGCAGTACTTC
CDR3 protein: CATSNPPAAYEQYF

J gene: TRBJ1-3
clone size: NA
D gene: NA
V gene: TRBV6-6
CDR3 DNA: TGTGCCAGCAGTTACGGCGGGGGCGGAAACACCATATATTTT
CDR3 protein: CASSYGGGGNTIYF

J gene: TRBJ2-3
clone size: NA
D gene: TRBD2
V gene: TRBV5-1
CDR3 DNA: TGCGCCAGCAGTGCTGGTAGCGGGACCTACACAGATACGCAGTATTTT
CDR3 protein: CASSAGSGTYTDTQYF

J gene: TRBJ2-1
clone size: NA
D gene: TRBD2
V gene: TRBV10-1
CDR3 DNA: TGCGCCAGCAGTGGCCAGCGGGAGAGGTCCAATGAGCAGTTCTTC
CDR3 protein: CASSGQRERSNEQFF

J gene: TRBJ2-7
clone size: NA
D gene: TRBD2
V gene: TRBV7-8
CDR3 DNA: TGTGCCAGCAGCTTAAGGCCCGGGACTAGCGGGAAATACGAGCAGTACTTC
CDR3 protein: CASSLRPGTSGKYEQYF

J gene: TRBJ2-7
clone size: medium-sized
D gene: NA
V gene: TRBV10-3
CDR3 DNA: TGTGCCATCAGTGAGAGTCGAGGAGAAAAGTACGAGCAGTACTTC
CDR3 protein: CAISESRGEKYEQYF

J gene: TRBJ2-5
clone size: NA
D gene: NA
V gene: TRBV7-8
CDR3 DNA: TGTGCCAGCAGCTTAGTCCCTGGCGGTCAAGAGACCCAGTACTTC
CDR3 protein: CASSLVPGGQETQYF

J gene: TRBJ1-6
clone size: NA
D gene: NA
V gene: TRBV5-1
CDR3 DNA: TGCGCCAGCAGCTTTATCCAGGGAGGAAATTCACCCCTCCACTTT
CDR3 protein: CASSFIQGGNSPLHF

J gene: TRBJ2-7
clone size: few
D gene: TRBD1
V gene: TRBV5-1
CDR3 DNA: TGCGCCAGCCAGACAGGGGACGGGTACGAGCAGTACTTC
CDR3 protein: CASQTGDGYEQYF

J gene: TRBJ2-7
clone size: few
D gene: TRBD2
V gene: TRBV7-9
CDR3 DNA: TGTGCCAGCACCACCGGGACTAACGAGCAGTACTTC
CDR3 protein: CASTTGTNEQYF

J gene: TRBJ2-1
clone size: NA
D gene: TRBD2
V gene: TRBV5-1
CDR3 DNA: TGCGCCAGCAGCTTTACAGGGTCCGGGACTAGAAGAAATGAGCAGTTCTTC
CDR3 protein: CASSFTGSGTRRNEQFF

J gene: TRBJ2-7
clone size: NA
D gene: NA
V gene: TRBV28
CDR3 DNA: TGTGCCAGCAGTTTAGGGACTTATGGCCACGAGCAGTACTTC
CDR3 protein: CASSLGTYGHEQYF

J gene: TRBJ1-5
clone size: NA
D gene: TRBD1
V gene: TRBV2
CDR3 DNA: TGTGCCAGCAAATCGGACAGGTATCTCAGCAATCAGCCCCAGCATTTT
CDR3 protein: CASKSDRYLSNQPQHF

J gene: TRBJ2-3
clone size: once
D gene: NA
V gene: TRBV7-8
CDR3 DNA: TGTGCCAGCAGCTTAGACGAAGGGAGTGCGCAGTATTTT
CDR3 protein: CASSLDEGSAQYF